The 18 T cell receptor beta chains listed next were all sequenced from one sample in a study of blood T cell repertoires in COVID-19. Profiling relied on immunoSEQ multiplex PCR, and the TCRdb table lists in-frame clones only, not all of them. Of tens of thousands of clones in the sample, about nine tenths were seen once. The sample consisted of peripheral blood. The source is a man aged 45-60 years with acute or convalescent COVID-19.

The table lists this clone with a count of one. This chain links TRBV28 with TRBJ2-1, with 11 bases fitting TRBD2. The CDR3 covers 16 residues. The germline V gene has CDR1 MDHEN and CDR2 SYDVKM. With V trimmed by 5 bases and J by 7 bases, 10 bases remained unmatched. CDR3 nucleotide sequence: TGTGCCAGCAGTGTCGCTCTAGCGGGAGGTGGGAATGAGCAGTTCTTC. Protein: CASSVALAGGGNEQFF.

This clone appeared a single time. This chain uses TRBV7-2 with TRBJ2-1; a weak D match, TRBD2 (6 bases). V dropped 1 base and J dropped 2 bases, with 18 bases sitting between them. The CDR3 sequence is 18 residues long. The germline V gene encodes CDR1 SGHTA and CDR2 FQGNSA. CDR3 sequence reads: CASSLGPPGRGPYNEQFF. DNA for the CDR3: TGTGCCAGCAGCTTAGGCCCTCCTGGGCGGGGTCCCTACAATGAGCAGTTCTTC.

This sequence joins TRBV15 and TRBJ1-1; 9 bases match TRBD1. Germline CDR1 LNHNV, CDR2 YYDKDF (reference sequence). V shed 3 bases, J shed 5 bases, and the junction held 4 bases outside the gene matches. The CDR3 spans 14 residues. This CDR3 reads CATSSGQGRTEAFF. The CDR3 DNA is TGTGCCACCAGCAGTGGACAGGGGAGGACTGAAGCTTTCTTT.

The rearrangement uses TRBV19 and TRBJ2-3, with D possibly TRBD2 on 6 matching bases. The CDR3 loop spans 13 amino acids. V was shortened by 3 bases and J by 11 bases, with 15 bases between the two germline ends. CDR1 is LNHDA, CDR2 SQIVND, per germline (reference sequence). Written as DNA, the CDR3 is TGTGCCAGTAGTATTGGGCGGGACGGTAGGCAGTATTTT. This codes for CASSIGRDGRQYF.

Comments on this clone: Other DNA variants within this sample encode the same CDR3. This chain links TRBV7-2 with TRBJ1-1; D gene uncertain. The CDR3 spans 13 residues. Per the germline V gene, CDR1 is SGHTA and CDR2 is FQGNSA. V was shortened by 5 bases and J by 0 bases, with 7 bases between the two germline ends. The CDR3 loop reads CASSPYLNTEAFF. CDR3 nucleotide sequence: TGTGCCAGCAGCCCCTACTTGAACACTGAAGCTTTCTTT.

This chain connects TRBV28 to TRBJ1-3; weak D call: TRBD1 (6 bases). The V gene's germline CDR1 is MDHEN and CDR2 SYDVKM. Trimming took 3 bases from V and 8 from J, leaving 11 bases between them. The CDR3 runs to 13 residues. The CDR3 DNA reads TGTGCCAGCAGTTTTGGGGGGGGCGACACCATATATTTT. This gives the protein CASSFGGGDTIYF. The full variable domain, its missing parts supplied by reference TRBV28 and TRBJ1-3, is DVKVTQSSRYLVKRTGEKVFLECVQDMDHENMFWYRQDPGLGLRLIYFSYDVKMKEKGDIPEGYSVSREKKERFSLILESASTNQTSMYLCASSFGGGDTIYFGEGSWLTVV.

This rearrangement joins TRBV19 to TRBJ1-5, with a tentative D call TRBD1 (5 bases). Germline V lookup: CDR1 LNHDA, CDR2 SQIVND (reference sequence). The CDR3 covers 13 residues. V shed 7 bases and J shed 7 bases, with 14 bases lying between them. The CDR3 region has the DNA TGTGCCAGTACCAGGAATAGGGGACAGCCCCAGCATTTT. Translating gives CASTRNRGQPQHF.

The chain has TRBV6-1 and TRBJ2-1, with 9 bases identical to TRBD1. Germline CDR1 and CDR2: MNHNS and SASEGT. The V and J ends lost 1 base and 7 bases, in that order; junction bases with no gene match: 8. CDR3 length equals 16 residues. CDR3 nucleotides: TGTGCCAGCAGTGAAGTTGGGACAGGGAAATTGAATGAGCAGTTCTTC. It yields the protein CASSEVGTGKLNEQFF.

The gene calls are TRBV4-3 and TRBJ1-6; 7 bases are a match to TRBD1. Looked up from germline, CDR1 is LGHNA and CDR2 is YSLEER. V trimming: 1 base; J trimming: 7 bases; junction bases outside the gene matches: 13. This CDR3 spans 18 amino acids. The CDR3 loop reads CASSQVWANRGENSPLHF. In DNA, the CDR3 is TGCGCCAGCAGCCAAGTTTGGGCTAACAGGGGTGAAAATTCACCCCTCCACTTT.

The V call is TRBV6-6, the J call TRBJ2-3; 10 bases are shared with TRBD2. The CDR3 consists of 14 residues. The germline V gene has CDR1 MNHNY and CDR2 SVGAGI (reference sequence). V lost 7 bases and J lost 5; bases outside the gene matches: 6. In DNA, the CDR3 is TGTGCCAGCATTCTAGCGGGGGAGCAAGATACGCAGTATTTT. Translation gives CASILAGEQDTQYF.

The chain combines TRBV7-9 with TRBJ1-5; 8 nucleotides agree with TRBD1. Germline V gives CDR1 SEHNR, CDR2 FQNEAQ (reference sequence). The trim removed 5 bases at V and 4 bases at J, leaving 10 bases unmatched. The CDR3 spans 16 residues. The CDR3 spells CASSLWTGRRNQPQHF. The CDR3 DNA reads TGTGCCAGCAGCCTATGGACAGGGAGGAGGAATCAGCCCCAGCATTTT.

A few counts support this clone. V usage is TRBV19 and J usage is TRBJ2-1; D is undetermined. Germline V CDR1 and CDR2: LNHDA, SQIVND (reference sequence). The length of the CDR3 is 13 residues. V was shortened by 6 bases and J by 3 bases, with 9 bases between the two germline ends. CDR3 sequence: CASRENYYNEQFF. In DNA form, the CDR3 reads TGTGCCAGTAGGGAGAATTACTACAATGAGCAGTTCTTC. The full variable domain, its missing parts supplied by reference TRBV19 and TRBJ2-1, is DGGITQSPKYLFRKEGQNVTLSCEQNLNHDAMYWYRQDPGQGLRLIYYSQIVNDFQKGDIAEGYSVSREKKESFPLTVTSAQKNPTAFYLCASRENYYNEQFFGPGTRLTVL.

V and J are TRBV7-2 and TRBJ2-3; TRBD2 matches at 9 bases. The germline CDR1 and CDR2 sequences are SGHTA and FQGNSA. V lost 5 bases, J lost 4 bases, and 7 bases stayed unmatched. The CDR3 extends over 15 amino acids. CDR3 DNA sequence: TGTGCCAGCAGCCAGGTAGCGGGGGTTGCAGATACGCAGTATTTT. This sequence encodes CASSQVAGVADTQYF. Full variable domain (missing parts from reference TRBV7-2 and TRBJ2-3): GAGVSQSPSNKVTEKGKDVELRCDPISGHTALYWYRQSLGQGLEFLIYFQGNSAPDKSGLPSDRFSAERTGGSVSTLTIQRTQQEDSAVYLCASSQVAGVADTQYFGPGTRLTVL.

CDR3 amino acids: CASSLKKDRADTQYF. The CDR3 DNA follows: TGCGCCAGCAGCTTGAAAAAGGACAGGGCCGATACGCAGTATTTT. The chain has TRBV5-1 and TRBJ2-3; 8 bases match TRBD1. Germline V CDR1 and CDR2: SGHRS, YFSETQ. The V and J ends lost 1 base and 6 bases, in that order; junction bases with no gene match: 7. CDR3 length: 15 residues.

This chain uses TRBV9 with TRBJ1-6; unclear D gene. Germline-derived CDR1 and CDR2 are SGDLS and YYNGEE. The CDR3 extends over 13 amino acids. Deletions cut 3 bases from V and 8 bases from J, with 9 bases between. The CDR3 bases are TGTGCCAGCAGCGCTACAGACGATTCACCCCTCCACTTT. The encoded protein is CASSATDDSPLHF. Supplemented by reference TRBV9 and TRBJ1-6, the full variable domain reads DSGVTQTPKHLITATGQRVTLRCSPRSGDLSVYWYQQSLDQGLQFLIQYYNGEERAKGNILERFSAQQFPDLHSELNLSSLELGDSALYFCASSATDDSPLHFGNGTRLTVT.

This chain uses TRBV6-6 with TRBJ1-4, with no clear D. The CDR3 is 14 amino acids. The germline CDR1 and CDR2 sequences are MNHNY and SVGAGI (reference sequence). V shed 6 bases and J shed 8 bases, with 16 bases lying between them. The CDR3: CASSPGSKREKLFF. CDR3 DNA sequence: TGTGCCAGCAGCCCCGGGAGTAAGAGGGAAAAACTGTTTTTT.

The gene calls are TRBV4-1 and TRBJ2-7; 7 bases are a match to TRBD1. There are 15 residues in the CDR3. The germline CDR1 and CDR2 sequences are MGHRA and YSYEKL. The V segment lost 5 bases and the J segment 3 bases; nucleotides outside the gene matches: 10. The CDR3 DNA reads as TGCGCCAGCAGCTCTCGGACAGGAACCGTCTACGAGCAGTACTTC. Protein product: CASSSRTGTVYEQYF.

This clone was recorded a few times. The chain recombines TRBV30 with TRBJ2-5, with D maybe TRBD2 (6 bases). CDR1 is GTSNPN and CDR2 is SVGIG in the germline V gene (reference sequence). With 7 bases removed from V and 4 bases from J, the gap between germline ends came to 13 bases. The CDR3 has 12 residues. CDR3 in DNA: TGTGCCTATTTACTAGCTAGAGAGACCCAGTACTTC. It encodes CAYLLARETQYF.